The 24 T cell receptor beta chains listed next were all sequenced from one sample in a study of T cell responses to AZD1222 COVID-19 vaccine (dated by TCRdb to the early 2020s). The time point label on this specimen signifies: about 28 days (+/-7) after the second vaccine dose. The treatment or condition label here, explained by the study, means: meningococcal conjugate vaccine given as trial control. The library was prepared using the immunoSEQ multiplex PCR assay. This immuneACCESS table, as held by TCRdb, lists in-frame sequences with V and J called but not all clones. Of the missing ones, under half trace to an unresolved V gene in checked studies; the others have no known cause. This sample gives some 180,000 clones in total; approximately 92% of them show up just once. The ten most abundant clones make up less than 4% of the sample. Here the sequenced sample was peripheral blood, taken 28 days after the second dose of the MenACWY control vaccine. The receptors come from an adult who received the MenACWY meningococcal vaccine as a control.

This clone was seen only once. V and J are TRBV5-8 and TRBJ2-3; D is ambiguous. This CDR3 has 12 residues. Per the germline V gene, CDR1 is SGHTS and CDR2 is YDEGEE. V lost 4 bases and J 7 bases, leaving 10 bases between the germline ends. The CDR3 DNA is TGTGCCAGCAGCACCTCCTCGAATACGCAGTATTTT. Protein: CASSTSSNTQYF.

The chain couples TRBV16 to TRBJ2-7; 7 nucleotides agree with TRBD1. The germline gives CDR1 KGHSY, CDR2 FQNENV. This CDR3 region has 15 residues. With V trimmed by 0 bases and J by 5 bases, 7 bases remained unmatched. CDR3 loop: CASSQSGRGLNEQYF. In DNA form, the CDR3 reads TGTGCCAGCAGCCAATCGGGAAGGGGGCTTAACGAGCAGTACTTC.

The chain is built from TRBV2 and TRBJ2-7, with TRBD1 identical over 9 bases. The CDR3 is 11 amino acids. J gave up 11 bases and V 6 bases, and 5 bases lay outside the gene matches. Per the germline V gene, CDR1 is SNHLY and CDR2 is FYNNEI. The CDR3 region has the DNA TGTGCCAGCAGCCCACAGGGGGCCGAGTACTTC. It specifies CASSPQGAEYF.

V is TRBV30 and J is TRBJ1-5; tentative D call: TRBD1 (5 bases). The germline V and J ends were trimmed by 0 bases and 2 bases, with 8 bases remaining between them. The CDR3 runs to 14 residues. Germline-derived CDR1 and CDR2 are GTSNPN and SVGIG (reference sequence). This chain's CDR3 is CAWSVGRGNQPQHF. CDR3 sequence (DNA): TGTGCCTGGAGTGTAGGCAGGGGCAATCAGCCCCAGCATTTT.

The chain couples TRBV6-5 to TRBJ1-6; D ambiguous. Looked up from germline, CDR1 is MNHEY and CDR2 is SVGAGI. The length of the CDR3 is 15 residues. Trimming took off 5 bases at V and 10 bases at J, with 18 bases between the two ends. CDR3 nucleotides: TGTGCCAGCAGTAGCCTAAGGGCCGATGGCTCACCCCTCCACTTT. Translated: CASSSLRADGSPLHF.

The chain employs TRBV7-2 and TRBJ2-3; tentative D call: TRBD2 (5 bases). The CDR3 is 13 amino acids. Trimming removed 5 bases from V and 1 base from J, with 7 bases in between. Germline CDR1 and CDR2: SGHTA and FQGNSA. The CDR3 is CASSAGGTDTQYF. CDR3 in DNA: TGTGCCAGCAGCGCCGGGGGCACAGATACGCAGTATTTT.

The rearrangement joins TRBV28 to TRBJ2-3; 7 bases line up with TRBD1. The trim removed 1 base at V and 2 bases at J, leaving 6 bases unmatched. This CDR3 is built from 16 residues. Looked up from germline, CDR1 is MDHEN and CDR2 is SYDVKM. This CDR3 reads CASSLSPTGTTDTQYF. The CDR3 region has the DNA TGTGCCAGCAGTTTATCACCGACAGGGACCACAGATACGCAGTATTTT.

The V gene is TRBV19, the J gene TRBJ1-5; 9 bases are shared with TRBD1. Germline V CDR1 and CDR2: LNHDA, SQIVND (reference sequence). The V segment lost 6 bases and the J segment 5 bases; nucleotides outside the gene matches: 5. This CDR3 is built from 14 residues. In DNA form, the CDR3 reads TGTGCCAGTAGGACGGGACAGGGCCATCAGCCCCAGCATTTT. It specifies CASRTGQGHQPQHF.

This clone has just a few counts. The chain employs TRBV24-1 and TRBJ1-2; D may be TRBD1 (6 bases). The CDR3 is 15 amino acids. Trimming shortened V by 4 bases and J by 6 bases, and 17 bases separated the two germline ends. Looked up from germline, CDR1 is KGHDR and CDR2 is SFDVKD. CDR3: CATSEGGRGGNGYTF. The CDR3 DNA sequence: TGTGCCACCAGTGAGGGAGGCAGGGGAGGGAATGGCTACACCTTC.

The chain employs TRBV5-1 and TRBJ2-3; D may be TRBD1 (5 bases). V dropped 4 bases and J dropped 3 bases, with 15 bases sitting between them. The germline gives CDR1 SGHRS, CDR2 YFSETQ. The CDR3 loop spans 15 amino acids. The CDR3 DNA reads as TGCGCCAGCAGCCCCCGACCGGCAGGGACAGATACGCAGTATTTT. Encoded protein: CASSPRPAGTDTQYF.

This chain joins TRBV5-4 and TRBJ2-1, with D possibly matching TRBD2 (5 bases). Trimming pared 0 bases from V and 1 base from J, leaving 14 bases between. The germline gives CDR1 SGHNT, CDR2 YYREEE (reference sequence). This CDR3 is 17 amino acids long. CDR3 coding DNA: TGTGCCAGCAGCTTGGACGGAGTCAGCGGTTCCTACAATGAGCAGTTCTTC. This gives the protein CASSLDGVSGSYNEQFF.

The chain is built from TRBV11-3 and TRBJ2-2, with 7 nucleotides matching TRBD1. Germline V gene sequence: CDR1 SGHNT, CDR2 YENEEA. The CDR3 covers 15 residues. V was pared by 4 bases and J by 1 base, with 3 bases of the junction left unmatched. The CDR3 nucleotides are TGTGCCAGCAGCTCCCGACAGGGGAACACCGGGGAGCTGTTTTTT. Its protein is CASSSRQGNTGELFF.

CDR3 sequence reads: CASSLFPLPNNEQFF. For the CDR3, the DNA is TGTGCCAGCAGCCTTTTCCCCCTACCAAACAATGAGCAGTTCTTC. The V gene is TRBV3-1 (or the pseudogene TRBV3-2), the J gene TRBJ2-1; the D is unclear. The CDR3 has 15 residues. CDR1 is LGHDT and CDR2 is YNNKEL in the germline V gene (reference sequence). Trimming removed 4 bases from V and 5 bases from J, with 15 bases in between.

The V gene is TRBV24-1, the J gene TRBJ1-5, with a possible D match to TRBD1 (6 bases). Trimming removed 7 bases at V and 6 bases at J, with 12 bases between. Germline V lookup: CDR1 KGHDR, CDR2 SFDVKD. The CDR3 runs to 13 residues. The DNA of the CDR3 is TGTGCCACCAGCCTAGGGGGTACTCAGCCCCAGCATTTT. Translation gives CATSLGGTQPQHF.

The V and J genes are TRBV27 and TRBJ1-5; the match to TRBD1 covers 9 bases. CDR1 and CDR2 (germline): MNHEY, SMNVEV (reference sequence). Losses at the gene ends were 5 bases for V and 7 bases for J; bases not matched to a gene: 6. The CDR3 runs 14 residues. The CDR3 DNA is TGTGCCAGCAGTCCCGGGACAGGGAGGCAGCCCCAGCATTTT. It encodes CASSPGTGRQPQHF.

This clone was seen just once. V usage is TRBV27 and J usage is TRBJ2-1, with 10 bases matching TRBD1. The CDR3 loop spans 15 amino acids. Germline CDR1 reads MNHEY; CDR2 reads SMNVEV (reference sequence). The junction had 5 bases not matched to a gene; V was cut back by 5 bases and J by 4 bases. The CDR3 DNA sequence: TGTGCCAGCAGTCAGGACAGGGGGGAGTACAATGAGCAGTTCTTC. Encoded protein: CASSQDRGEYNEQFF.

The V gene is TRBV11-2, the J gene TRBJ1-2, with a weak D call TRBD1 (5 bases). CDR1 is SGHAT, CDR2 FQNNGV, per germline. CDR3 length: 14 amino acids. Trimming left V 4 bases short and J 4 bases short, with 13 bases between. The chain's CDR3 is CASSYVRGSYGYTF. CDR3 nucleotide sequence: TGTGCCAGCAGCTACGTCCGGGGGTCCTATGGCTACACCTTC.

The chain carries TRBV2 and TRBJ1-5; D remains unclear. Germline V CDR1 and CDR2: SNHLY, FYNNEI. The length of the CDR3 is 11 residues. The V gene lost 4 bases and the J gene lost 9 bases, with 7 bases spanning the gap. In nucleotides, the CDR3 is TGTGCCAGCAGTGTAGTTGGGCCCCAGCATTTT. Its translation: CASSVVGPQHF.

This chain connects TRBV12-3 or TRBV12-4 to TRBJ2-7; no firm D call. CDR3 length: 11 amino acids. V lost 3 bases and J lost 4, with 4 bases in between. The CDR3 loop is CASSFRYEQYF. The CDR3 DNA is TGTGCCAGCAGTTTCCGTTACGAGCAGTACTTC.

This sequence joins TRBV3-1 (or the pseudogene TRBV3-2) and TRBJ2-7; D remains ambiguous. Germline V gives CDR1 LGHDT, CDR2 YNNKEL (reference sequence). Trimming removed 4 bases at V and 0 bases at J, with 7 bases between. CDR3 size: 13 residues. This CDR3 is CASSRPSSYEQYF. The CDR3 DNA reads as TGTGCCAGCAGCCGCCCGAGCTCCTACGAGCAGTACTTC.

V usage is TRBV18 and J usage is TRBJ2-7; TRBD1 aligns across 9 bases. J gave up 5 bases and V 4 bases, and 6 bases lay outside the gene matches. Per germline, CDR1 KGHSH and CDR2 LQKENI. This CDR3 region has 14 residues. Here the CDR3 DNA reads TGTGCCAGCTCACAGAGGGACAGGGTAGACGAGCAGTACTTC. This encodes CASSQRDRVDEQYF.

The genes are TRBV7-7 and TRBJ2-1; possible D gene TRBD1, 6 bases. Germline CDR1 and CDR2: SSHAT and FNYEAQ (reference sequence). This CDR3 contains 15 residues. V lost 1 base, J lost 4 bases, and 11 bases lay in between. CDR3 sequence: CASSLGTGIYNEQFF. CDR3 in DNA: TGTGCCAGCAGCTTAGGCACAGGGATTTACAATGAGCAGTTCTTC.

This clone was observed a single time. The chain uses TRBV3-1 (or the pseudogene TRBV3-2) and TRBJ1-2; D is unresolved. Trimming took 5 bases from V and 4 from J, leaving 17 bases between them. In germline, CDR1 is LGHDT, CDR2 YNNKEL (reference sequence). The CDR3 length is 15 residues. CDR3 sequence (DNA): TGTGCCAGCAGCTACTATGGACTCCCAGTCTATGGCTACACCTTC. Amino acid sequence: CASSYYGLPVYGYTF.

The chain is built from TRBV6-5 and TRBJ1-2; the D is unclear. Trimming removed 8 bases at V and 0 bases at J, with 7 bases between. This CDR3 is built from 12 residues. The germline gives CDR1 MNHEY, CDR2 SVGAGI. The CDR3 region is CASLAANYGYTF. As DNA, the CDR3 is TGTGCCAGCTTGGCGGCTAACTATGGCTACACCTTC.